The clone carrying this T cell receptor beta chain turned up a few times. The sample belongs to a study of blood T cell repertoires in COVID-19. About the research overall: Samples representing acute and convalescent COVID-19 were sourced from the United States, Italy and Spain. In each case, the material was cDNA or gDNA derived from T cells, B-cell-depleted T cells, or PBMCs.

Trimming cost V 3 bases and J 4 bases, with 22 bases left between them. The CDR3 has 18 amino acids. Germline V gives CDR1 KGHSH, CDR2 LQKENI. In the original processing: How many nucleated cells were present was estimated from reference gene primer amplification. This table comes from immunoSEQ multiplex PCR, and its TCRdb copy is limited to in-frame clones, with some not included. V and J calls plus clone size are reproduced from that table; the DNA served to infer D and trimming. Here the sample spans under 250,000 clones, roughly four fifths being singletons. This receptor was identified in an elderly man with acute or convalescent COVID-19. Sequencing used peripheral blood. The chain combines TRBV18 with TRBJ2-1; maybe TRBD2 (6 bases). CDR3 bases: TGTGCCAGCTCACCCTCCCCCAGATGGGGGGTCCTATACAATGAGCAGTTCTTC. Translating it yields CASSPSPRWGVLYNEQFF.